Following are 25 T cell receptor beta chains from one sample sequenced in a study of identical twins. A single record per CDR3 protein comes from TCRdb applying MiXCR to the 5' RACE reads. This sample has around 240,000 distinct CDR3 sequences, with roughly 7% found just once. The same sample was also studied in work on yellow fever vaccine responses in identical twins.

Material: memory (CD45RO+) T cells sorted from blood. Source of these receptors: a woman aged 18-29 years in good health.

This clonotype was detected many times. The chain couples TRBV7-8 to TRBJ1-6; a possible D gene is TRBD1 (6 bases). Germline assignment: CDR1 SGHVS and CDR2 FQNEAQ. V lost 8 bases and J 7 bases, leaving 24 bases between the germline ends. The CDR3 has 17 amino acids. In DNA, the CDR3 is TGTGCCAGCGGGGGAGGAACCCAGGGGATAAGCAATTCACCCCTCCACTTT. As protein: CASGGGTQGISNSPLHF. Drawing the rest from reference TRBV7-8 and TRBJ1-6, the complete variable domain is GAGVSQSPRYKVAKRGQDVALRCDPISGHVSLFWYQQALGQGPEFLTYFQNEAQLDKSGLPSDRFFAERPEGSVSTLKIQRTQQEDSAVYLCASGGGTQGISNSPLHFGNGTRLTVT.

CDR3 amino acids: CASSLHRGSETQYF. The CDR3 DNA is TGTGCCAGCAGCCTCCACAGGGGATCCGAGACCCAGTACTTC. This rearrangement joins TRBV11-3 to TRBJ2-5; 7 nucleotides line up with TRBD1. Trimming removed 5 bases from V and 5 bases from J; junction bases left unmatched: 8. This CDR3 contains 14 residues. Looked up from germline, CDR1 is SGHNT and CDR2 is YENEEA.

This clonotype was recorded a few times. The chain links TRBV28 to TRBJ2-7, with a possible D match to TRBD1 (6 bases). V was cut by 3 bases and J by 0 bases, with 15 bases left in between. This CDR3 contains 16 residues. Germline values: CDR1 MDHEN, CDR2 SYDVKM. The CDR3 DNA follows: TGTGCCAGCAGTTTTGGAGTGGGGGACATCTCCTACGAGCAGTACGTC. As protein: CASSFGVGDISYEQYV.

This clonotype occurred a few times. V gene TRBV5-5 combines with J gene TRBJ2-3, with D possibly matching TRBD1 (7 bases). From germline, CDR1 is SGHKS and CDR2 YYEKEE (reference sequence). The CDR3 extends over 15 amino acids. The ends were cut back, 3 bases at V and 5 bases at J, with 16 bases in the middle. CDR3 DNA: TGTGCCAGCAGCTGGAGGGGGCGAGGAGAAGATACGCAGTATTTT. As protein: CASSWRGRGEDTQYF.

J is TRBJ2-2 and V is TRBV7-8; D not certain. Germline CDR1 SGHVS, CDR2 FQNEAQ. This CDR3 has 15 amino acids. V was shortened by 5 bases and J by 7 bases, with 17 bases between the two germline ends. CDR3 nucleotides: TGTGCCAGCAGCCCCCCGAGTGGGTCGGGCGGGGAGCTGTTTTTT. Encoded protein: CASSPPSGSGGELFF. Together with reference TRBV7-8 and TRBJ2-2, the CDR3 gives the full variable domain: GAGVSQSPRYKVAKRGQDVALRCDPISGHVSLFWYQQALGQGPEFLTYFQNEAQLDKSGLPSDRFFAERPEGSVSTLKIQRTQQEDSAVYLCASSPPSGSGGELFFGEGSRLTVL.

This clonotype came up a few times. The rearrangement uses TRBV20-1 and TRBJ2-1, with 13 nucleotides matching TRBD2. Trimming removed 6 bases from V and 7 bases from J; junction bases left unmatched: 9. Germline V gene lookup returns CDR1 DFQATT and CDR2 SNEGSKA (reference sequence). The CDR3 extends over 15 amino acids. The DNA of the CDR3 is TGCAGTGCCTTTGGGACTAGCGGGGATGGGAATGAGCAGTTCTTC. It encodes CSAFGTSGDGNEQFF.

This clonotype was picked up many times. The chain joins TRBV5-1 to TRBJ2-1; 12 bases are a match to TRBD2. V dropped 0 bases and J dropped 12; count of bases not matched to a gene: 13. Germline loops: CDR1 SGHRS, CDR2 YFSETQ. The CDR3 consists of 17 residues. The CDR3 reads CASSLASSGGAVGRQFF. The CDR3 DNA reads as TGCGCCAGCAGCTTGGCTTCTAGCGGGGGGGCAGTTGGTCGGCAGTTCTTC.

This clonotype was recorded at least ten times. V is TRBV7-9 and J is TRBJ1-2; no clear D. CDR3 length equals 13 residues. Between the trimmed V and J ends, which lost 1 base and 4 bases, there was a span of 7 bases. Germline CDR1 reads SEHNR; CDR2 reads FQNEAQ (reference sequence). CDR3 amino acids: CASSLVGFYGYTF. The CDR3 DNA follows: TGTGCCAGCAGCTTAGTAGGCTTCTATGGCTACACCTTC.

This clonotype occurred many times. The V call is TRBV20-1, the J call TRBJ2-7, with TRBD2 identical over 8 bases. The CDR3 loop spans 15 amino acids. J lost 6 bases, V lost 4 bases, and 14 bases had no gene match. From germline, CDR1 is DFQATT and CDR2 SNEGSKA (reference sequence). The CDR3 protein is CSAKYPGLGGGEQYF. The CDR3 nucleotides are TGCAGTGCTAAATACCCGGGACTAGGGGGTGGCGAGCAGTACTTC.

This clonotype was observed at least ten times. The chain joins TRBV29-1 to TRBJ2-7; 9 nucleotides align to TRBD2. Losses at the gene ends were 3 bases for V and 3 bases for J; bases not matched to a gene: 6. The CDR3 is 14 amino acids. Germline V gene data show CDR1 as SQVTM and CDR2 as ANQGSEA. The CDR3 loop reads CSVEGETSGYEQYF. DNA of the CDR3: TGCAGCGTTGAGGGTGAGACTAGCGGCTACGAGCAGTACTTC.

This clonotype occurred a few times. The chain recombines TRBV19 with TRBJ1-1, with D hard to call. CDR3 length: 12 residues. Trimming pared 10 bases from V and 5 bases from J, leaving 14 bases between. Looked up from germline, CDR1 is LNHDA and CDR2 is SQIVND (reference sequence). The CDR3 sequence: CATQRSVTEAFF. In DNA form, the CDR3 reads TGTGCCACCCAGAGATCTGTTACTGAAGCTTTCTTT.

This clonotype was found a few times. The chain employs TRBV5-1 and TRBJ1-1; 9 bases are shared with TRBD1. CDR3 length equals 14 residues. In germline, CDR1 is SGHRS, CDR2 YFSETQ. Trimming cost V 4 bases and J 5 bases; bases outside gene matches: 6. The CDR3 DNA reads TGCGCCAGCAGCCCCTTAGGACAGGGGACTGAAGCTTTCTTT. This translates into CASSPLGQGTEAFF.

J is TRBJ1-5 and V is TRBV28; the D gene is possibly TRBD1 (6 bases). This CDR3 is 14 amino acids long. The germline V and J ends were trimmed by 5 bases and 5 bases, with 13 bases remaining between them. Germline CDR1 and CDR2: MDHEN and SYDVKM. CDR3: CASSRQANYQPQHF. In nucleotides, the CDR3 is TGTGCCAGCAGTCGACAGGCGAACTATCAGCCCCAGCATTTT.

This clonotype was found many times. V usage is TRBV7-3 and J usage is TRBJ2-1; the D is unclear. The CDR3 is 17 residues long. V was trimmed by 0 bases and J by 0 bases, leaving 12 bases between them. Germline CDR1 and CDR2: SGHTA and FQGTGA. CDR3 loop: CASSLTAAVSSYNEQFF. For the CDR3, the DNA is TGTGCCAGCAGCTTAACGGCAGCTGTGAGCTCCTACAATGAGCAGTTCTTC.

This clonotype was picked up a small number of times. The chain couples TRBV14 to TRBJ1-1; D unclear. Trimming removed 4 bases from V and 0 bases from J, with 9 bases in between. The CDR3 is 14 amino acids. Germline CDR1 and CDR2: SGHDN and FVKESK. CDR3 DNA sequence: TGTGCCAGCAGCCCGCGAGTGATGAACACTGAAGCTTTCTTT. Translating gives CASSPRVMNTEAFF.

The chain joins TRBV11-2 to TRBJ2-1, with TRBD2 matching over 7 bases. CDR3 length: 20 amino acids. The V gene end was trimmed by 5 bases and the J gene end by 6 bases; junction bases not matched to a gene: 25. CDR1 and CDR2 from the germline V gene are SGHAT and FQNNGV. The CDR3 spells CASSLPRLSSGPPPLNEQFF. The CDR3 nucleotides are TGTGCCAGCAGCCTCCCCCGGTTGAGTAGCGGGCCCCCCCCCCTCAATGAGCAGTTCTTC.

The chain combines TRBV6-1 with TRBJ2-7; a possible D gene is TRBD2 (6 bases). Per the germline V gene, CDR1 is MNHNS and CDR2 is SASEGT. The germline V and J ends were trimmed by 7 bases and 0 bases, with 19 bases remaining between them. This CDR3 region has 16 residues. The CDR3 reads CASTPGLAGSSYEQYF. The CDR3 bases are TGTGCCAGCACGCCGGGACTGGCGGGATCCTCCTACGAGCAGTACTTC.

This clonotype occurred a few times. The V and J genes are TRBV28 and TRBJ2-3; 9 nucleotides align to TRBD2. The CDR3 is made up of 17 amino acids. Germline trimming cut 1 base from V and 5 bases from J; bases unmatched to any gene: 10. Germline CDR1 MDHEN, CDR2 SYDVKM. The CDR3 loop is CASSLSNLAGGEDTQYF. The CDR3 DNA sequence: TGTGCCAGCAGTTTATCAAACTTGGCGGGAGGGGAAGATACGCAGTATTTT.

The CDR3 loop reads CASSEPGQLTGELFF. The CDR3 nucleotides are TGTGCCAGCAGTGAACCGGGACAGTTAACCGGGGAGCTGTTTTTT. The V call is TRBV6-1, the J call TRBJ2-2, with 7 bases identical to TRBD1. The CDR3 spans 15 residues. Per the germline V gene, CDR1 is MNHNS and CDR2 is SASEGT. Trimming took 2 bases from V and 5 from J; bases not matched to a gene: 5.

This clonotype has a count of ten or more. V usage is TRBV5-1 and J usage is TRBJ1-3; 7 positions match TRBD1. The CDR3 consists of 14 residues. V shed 3 bases, J shed 0 bases, and the junction held 0 bases outside the gene matches. CDR1 and CDR2 from the germline V gene are SGHRS and YFSETQ. The CDR3: CASSWDSSGNTIYF. CDR3 nucleotides: TGCGCCAGCAGCTGGGACAGCTCTGGAAACACCATATATTTT.

This clonotype was seen ten or more times. This chain links TRBV4-1 with TRBJ2-1; D remains ambiguous. Trimming removed 0 bases at V and 7 bases at J, with 13 bases between. Germline CDR1 and CDR2: MGHRA and YSYEKL. This CDR3 is built from 15 residues. CDR3 DNA: TGCGCCAGCAGCCAAGAGGTCGTTCGGGCGAATGAGCAGTTCTTC. Amino acid sequence: CASSQEVVRANEQFF.

Only a few counts were recorded for this clonotype. V usage is TRBV12-5 and J usage is TRBJ1-1, with D perhaps TRBD1 (5 bases). Trimming cost V 1 base and J 2 bases, with 11 bases left between them. From germline, CDR1 is LGHNT and CDR2 FRNRAP. CDR3 length: 15 residues. CDR3 region: CASGLDQGVNTEAFF. The CDR3 DNA reads as TGTGCTAGTGGTTTGGACCAGGGTGTAAACACTGAAGCTTTCTTT.

This clonotype was counted only a few times. The J gene is TRBJ2-1, the V gene TRBV2, with TRBD2 as a possible D gene (5 bases). CDR3 length equals 14 residues. V lost 8 bases and J lost 7, with 18 bases in between. Germline V gene lookup returns CDR1 SNHLY and CDR2 FYNNEI. The CDR3 loop reads CASQPLEVMNEQFF. The CDR3 nucleotides are TGTGCCAGCCAACCCCTGGAGGTAATGAATGAGCAGTTCTTC.

This clonotype was detected a few times. The chain carries TRBV6-2 or TRBV6-3 and TRBJ1-5, with D unclear. The CDR3 length is 20 residues. CDR1 and CDR2 (germline): MNHEY, SVGEGT. V was clipped by 6 bases and J by 3 bases, with 30 bases between them. This CDR3 is CASRPLTLLGAEGDNQPQHF. In DNA form, the CDR3 reads TGTGCCAGCAGACCCTTGACTCTGTTGGGAGCGGAGGGCGACAATCAGCCCCAGCATTTT.

The V call is TRBV7-2, the J call TRBJ1-2; 9 bases are a match to TRBD1. V was clipped by 3 bases and J by 8 bases; unmatched bases: 16. The CDR3 covers 17 residues. Germline values: CDR1 SGHTA, CDR2 FQGNSA. The CDR3 DNA follows: TGTGCCAGCAGCTTGGGGGCTCCGGGACAGGGAGGTGGGGGCTACACCTTC. Translation gives CASSLGAPGQGGGGYTF.